The sequence of this TCR beta chain was determined in a study of long-term antiretroviral therapy in people with HIV. The assay used was immunoSEQ (version v3.0), run at survey level. Assay: immunoSEQ multiplex PCR; the TCRdb copy retains only in-frame clones and omits some. The top ten hold about 10% of the sample, which has approximately 9,600 clones, less than 90% seen once. Notes on this clone: What it binds is unknown.

Findings of the study overall: Clonal populations expanded prior to ART predominated within the repertoire at all time points. Controls showed broader CDR3 length ranges than did the HIV repertoires.

The sample was unsorted PBMCs, taken 0.3 years before starting antiretroviral therapy. The TCR originated in a man younger than 40 with HIV.

CDR3 sequence (DNA): TGTGCCAGCACTAGCGGGGGTAATGAGCAGTTCTTC. As protein: CASTSGGNEQFF. The chain joins TRBV2 to TRBJ2-1; 10 nucleotides align to TRBD2. Germline CDR1 is SNHLY and CDR2 is FYNNEI. CDR3 length: 12 residues. After removal of 7 bases from V and 7 bases from J, the junction contained 1 base not matched to a gene.